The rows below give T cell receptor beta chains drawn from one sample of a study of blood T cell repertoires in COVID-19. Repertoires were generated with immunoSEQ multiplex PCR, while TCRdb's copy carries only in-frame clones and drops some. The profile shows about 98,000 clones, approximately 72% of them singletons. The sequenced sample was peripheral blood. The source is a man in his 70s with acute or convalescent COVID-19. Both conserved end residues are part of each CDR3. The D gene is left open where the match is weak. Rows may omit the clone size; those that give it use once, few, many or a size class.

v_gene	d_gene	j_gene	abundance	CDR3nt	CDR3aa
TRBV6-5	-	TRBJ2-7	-	TGTGCCAGCAGTCAACACGGGGGGCGCGAGCAGTACTTC	CASSQHGGREQYF
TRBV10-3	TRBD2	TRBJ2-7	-	TGTGCCACCCTGGACGGGACTAGTGACTACGAGCAGTACTTC	CATLDGTSDYEQYF
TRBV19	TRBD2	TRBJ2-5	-	TGTGCCAGTAGTCCGGGACTAGCGGGGCCTTTCCAAGAGACCCAGTACTTC	CASSPGLAGPFQETQYF
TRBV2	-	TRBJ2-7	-	TGTGCCAGCAACGGAGGGGGCAGGGGCTACGAGCAGTACTTC	CASNGGGRGYEQYF
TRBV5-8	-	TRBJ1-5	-	TGTGCCAGCAGCTTGGCCCTAGGGGTCGGGAATCAGCCCCAGCATTTT	CASSLALGVGNQPQHF
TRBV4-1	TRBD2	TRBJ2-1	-	TGCGCCAGCAGCCCCGCCCCTAGCGGGACCCAGAGCTCCTACAATGAGCAGTTCTTC	CASSPAPSGTQSSYNEQFF
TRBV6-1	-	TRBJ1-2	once	TGTGCCAGCAGTGAAGCTTCAGGGCCCTATGGCTACACCTTC	CASSEASGPYGYTF
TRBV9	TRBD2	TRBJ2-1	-	TGTGCCAGCAGCGTAGATTCGGCGGGAGGGTCAAACCGGTACAATGAGCAGTTCTTC	CASSVDSAGGSNRYNEQFF
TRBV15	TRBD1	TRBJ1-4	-	TGTGCCACCAGCAGGGGACAGGGTTCAGGAAATGAAAAACTGTTTTTT	CATSRGQGSGNEKLFF
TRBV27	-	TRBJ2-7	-	TGTGCCAGCAGTTCCGGACTGGTAGGCGAGCAGTACTTC	CASSSGLVGEQYF
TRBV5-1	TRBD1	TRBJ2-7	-	TGCGCCAGCAGCCTCTCCCCCGCGGGACAGGGGGGGGAGCAGTACTTC	CASSLSPAGQGGEQYF
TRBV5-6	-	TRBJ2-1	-	TGTGCCAGCAGCTTGGCCCAGGACAATAGCAATGAGCAGTTCTTC	CASSLAQDNSNEQFF
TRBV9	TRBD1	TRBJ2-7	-	TGTGCCAGCAGCGTAGGGGGGACAGGGGCGAACGAGCAGTACTTC	CASSVGGTGANEQYF
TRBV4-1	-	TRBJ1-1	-	TGCGCCAGCAGCCAGGCGGACAGGAACACTGAAGCTTTCTTT	CASSQADRNTEAFF
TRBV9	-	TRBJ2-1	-	TGTGCCAGCAGCGTAGCTACCCAAGAGCAGTTCTTC	CASSVATQEQFF
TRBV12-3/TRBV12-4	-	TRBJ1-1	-	TGTGCCAGCAGTTTAGCCTTGGGCCATTCAGCTTTCTTT	CASSLALGHSAFF
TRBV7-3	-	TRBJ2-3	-	TGTGCCAGCAGCTCCCAGAGGGAAGATACGCAGTATTTT	CASSSQREDTQYF
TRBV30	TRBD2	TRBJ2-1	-	TGTGCCTGGAGTGACAGCGGGAGGGCCCGACCTAATGAGCAGTTCTTC	CAWSDSGRARPNEQFF
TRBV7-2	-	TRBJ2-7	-	TGTGCCAGCAGCGGAGGACGGTTGTCCTACGAGCAGTACTTC	CASSGGRLSYEQYF
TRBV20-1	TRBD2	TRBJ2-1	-	TGCAGTGCTAGTACTAGCGGGAGGGCCATAGGGAATGAGCAGTTCTTC	CSASTSGRAIGNEQFF
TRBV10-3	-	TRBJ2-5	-	TGTGCCATCAGTGCGGGGGTGGAGACCCAGTACTTC	CAISAGVETQYF
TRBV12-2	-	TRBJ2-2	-	TGTGCAAGTCGCTTAGAGGCCCACTATGCCGGGGAGCTGTTTTTT	CASRLEAHYAGELFF
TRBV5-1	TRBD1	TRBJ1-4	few	TGCGCCAGCAGCGCGGATGCCGGGACAGGAAATGAAAAACTGTTTTTT	CASSADAGTGNEKLFF
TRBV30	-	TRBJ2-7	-	TGTGCCTGGAAGGTTTGGAGCTCCTACGAGCAGTACTTC	CAWKVWSSYEQYF
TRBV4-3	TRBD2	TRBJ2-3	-	TGCGCCAGCAGCCAAGGCGGGAGTGGGACAGATACGCAGTATTTT	CASSQGGSGTDTQYF
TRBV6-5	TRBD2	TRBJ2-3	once	TGTGCCAGCAGTTACGCCATCAGCGGGAGGGCAGATACGCAGTATTTT	CASSYAISGRADTQYF
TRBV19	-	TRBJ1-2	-	TGTGCCAGTAGTATAGGCAGGGCTAACTATGGCTACACCTTC	CASSIGRANYGYTF
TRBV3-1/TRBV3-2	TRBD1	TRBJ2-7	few	TGTGCCAGCAGCCCCCAGGACAGGGTATCCTACGAGCAGTACTTC	CASSPQDRVSYEQYF
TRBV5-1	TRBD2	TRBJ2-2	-	TGCGCCAGCAGCTTGATCCTAGCGGGCGGGGAGCTGTTTTTT	CASSLILAGGELFF
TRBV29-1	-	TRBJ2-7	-	TGCAGCGTCCTTAAGGTACAGGGCAGCCTGTCCTACGAGCAGTACTTC	CSVLKVQGSLSYEQYF
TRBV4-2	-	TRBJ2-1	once	TGTGCCAGCAGCCAAGGGCCTGCCGGCCGGGGAGATGAGCAGTTCTTC	CASSQGPAGRGDEQFF